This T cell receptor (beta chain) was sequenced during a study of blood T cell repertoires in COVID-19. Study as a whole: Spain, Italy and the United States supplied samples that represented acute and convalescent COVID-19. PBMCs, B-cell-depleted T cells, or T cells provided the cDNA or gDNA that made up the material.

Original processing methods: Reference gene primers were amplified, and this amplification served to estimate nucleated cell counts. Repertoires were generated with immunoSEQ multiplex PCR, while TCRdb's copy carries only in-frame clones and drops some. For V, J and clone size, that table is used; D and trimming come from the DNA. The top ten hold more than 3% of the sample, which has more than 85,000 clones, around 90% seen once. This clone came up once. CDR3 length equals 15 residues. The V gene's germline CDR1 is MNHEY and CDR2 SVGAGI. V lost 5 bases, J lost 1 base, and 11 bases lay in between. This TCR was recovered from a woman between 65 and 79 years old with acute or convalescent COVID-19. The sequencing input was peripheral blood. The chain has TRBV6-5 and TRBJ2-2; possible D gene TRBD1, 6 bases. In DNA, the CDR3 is TGTGCCAGCAGTCGACAGGTTATGAACACCGGGGAGCTGTTTTTT. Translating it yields CASSRQVMNTGELFF.